This TCR beta chain was identified during a study of T cell repertoires in cytomegalovirus infection. MiXCR, run by TCRdb on the reads, gives a single entry per CDR3 protein. The top ten clones hold about 6.3% of a sample with around 210,000 distinct CDR3 sequences, about 5.9% of them seen once. Many counts were recorded for this clonotype. CDR1 is SGHRS and CDR2 is YFSETQ in the germline V gene. V lost 4 bases to trimming and J lost 2 bases, with 8 bases between them. The CDR3 is 13 residues long. The TCR was taken from a human donor in good health (CMV status not recorded). Some clones in this sample may be carry-over from other donors' samples. The sequenced sample was PBMCs. This chain uses TRBV5-1 with TRBJ2-3; D ambiguous. CDR3 bases: TGCGCCAGCAGCCCCGTCGTCACAGATACGCAGTATTTT. Protein: CASSPVVTDTQYF. Filled out from reference TRBV5-1 and TRBJ2-3, the complete variable domain reads KAGVTQTPRYLIKTRGQQVTLSCSPISGHRSVSWYQQTPGQGLQFLFEYFSETQRNKGNFPGRFSGRQFSNSRSEMNVSTLELGDSALYLCASSPVVTDTQYFGPGTRLTVL.